These T cell receptor beta chains were read from a single sample in a study of beta chain features in type 1 diabetes. Profiled with immunoSEQ multiplex PCR; TCRdb holds only in-frame clones, not every one. Among 350,000 to 400,000 clones listed, around 16% were seen once. What was sequenced was naive CD4+ T cells from blood. These receptors all come from a woman in her late teens or twenties in good health. Both conserved end residues are part of each CDR3. A D gene is named only where the DNA matches it firmly. Where a row states a size, it is once, few, many or the class of an expanded clone; other rows omit it.

j_gene: TRBJ1-1
abundance: -
d_gene: TRBD1
v_gene: TRBV5-1
CDR3aa: CASSLSDRGTEAFF
CDR3nt: TGCGCCAGCAGCTTGTCAGACAGGGGCACTGAAGCTTTCTTT

j_gene: TRBJ2-7
abundance: few
d_gene: -
v_gene: TRBV7-2
CDR3aa: CASSLERRSYEQYF
CDR3nt: TGTGCCAGCAGCTTAGAACGCAGGTCCTACGAGCAGTACTTC

j_gene: TRBJ2-2
abundance: -
d_gene: TRBD1
v_gene: TRBV5-1
CDR3aa: CASSPTPGQPDGELFF
CDR3nt: TGCGCCAGCAGCCCTACTCCGGGACAGCCGGACGGGGAGCTGTTTTTT

j_gene: TRBJ2-1
abundance: few
d_gene: TRBD2
v_gene: TRBV7-7
CDR3aa: CASSSGTSGFDEQFF
CDR3nt: TGTGCTAGCAGCTCCGGGACTAGCGGGTTCGATGAGCAGTTCTTC

j_gene: TRBJ1-4
abundance: once
d_gene: -
v_gene: TRBV28
CDR3aa: CASTRSEKLFF
CDR3nt: TGTGCCAGCACCCGTTCTGAAAAACTGTTTTTT

j_gene: TRBJ1-5
abundance: -
d_gene: -
v_gene: TRBV21-1
CDR3aa: CASSKAGGENCQPQHF
CDR3nt: TGTGCCAGCAGCAAAGCTGGGGGGGAAAATTGTCAGCCCCAGCATTTT

j_gene: TRBJ1-5
abundance: -
d_gene: -
v_gene: TRBV12-5
CDR3aa: CASARGEVNQPQHF
CDR3nt: TGTGCTAGTGCCCGAGGAGAGGTCAATCAGCCCCAGCATTTT

j_gene: TRBJ1-1
abundance: few
d_gene: -
v_gene: TRBV5-4
CDR3aa: CASTSGTLQGNTEAFF
CDR3nt: TGTGCCAGCACCTCCGGGACTTTACAAGGGAACACTGAAGCTTTCTTT

j_gene: TRBJ2-1
abundance: -
d_gene: TRBD2
v_gene: TRBV9
CDR3aa: CASSVYGGPSGISYNEQFF
CDR3nt: TGTGCCAGCAGCGTATACGGGGGGCCTAGCGGGATCTCCTACAATGAGCAGTTCTTC

j_gene: TRBJ1-1
abundance: few
d_gene: -
v_gene: TRBV7-2
CDR3aa: CASSSNRVSEAFF
CDR3nt: TGTGCCAGCAGCTCTAACAGGGTCAGTGAAGCTTTCTTT

j_gene: TRBJ1-4
abundance: -
d_gene: -
v_gene: TRBV27
CDR3aa: CASSFVSNEKLFF
CDR3nt: TGTGCCAGCAGTTTTGTCTCTAATGAAAAACTGTTTTTT

j_gene: TRBJ1-1
abundance: -
d_gene: -
v_gene: TRBV6-5
CDR3aa: CASSYGRGEAFF
CDR3nt: TGTGCCAGCAGTTACGGCAGGGGTGAAGCTTTCTTT

j_gene: TRBJ2-5
abundance: few
d_gene: TRBD2
v_gene: TRBV27
CDR3aa: CASSPLWREGRETQYF
CDR3nt: TGTGCCAGCAGTCCCCTCTGGCGGGAGGGCCGGGAGACCCAGTACTTC

j_gene: TRBJ2-1
abundance: few
d_gene: -
v_gene: TRBV9
CDR3aa: CASSVDQGNNEQFF
CDR3nt: TGTGCCAGCAGCGTAGATCAGGGAAACAATGAGCAGTTCTTC

j_gene: TRBJ2-7
abundance: few
d_gene: -
v_gene: TRBV28
CDR3aa: CASSLRLGVHEQYF
CDR3nt: TGTGCCAGCAGTTTGAGGCTTGGAGTTCACGAGCAGTACTTC

j_gene: TRBJ2-7
abundance: -
d_gene: -
v_gene: TRBV30
CDR3aa: CAWSVGEQYF
CDR3nt: TGTGCCTGGAGTGTCGGGGAGCAGTACTTC

j_gene: TRBJ2-3
abundance: -
d_gene: TRBD2
v_gene: TRBV4-3
CDR3aa: CASSQGTSGNNRGTDTQYF
CDR3nt: TGCGCCAGCAGCCAGGGGACTAGCGGAAACAACCGGGGCACAGATACGCAGTATTTT

j_gene: TRBJ1-4
abundance: few
d_gene: TRBD1
v_gene: TRBV7-7
CDR3aa: CASSSGTGRGEKLFF
CDR3nt: TGTGCTAGCAGCTCAGGGACAGGACGAGGTGAAAAACTGTTTTTT

j_gene: TRBJ2-1
abundance: -
d_gene: -
v_gene: TRBV20-1
CDR3aa: CSAGRDEQFF
CDR3nt: TGCAGTGCCGGGCGGGACGAGCAGTTCTTC

j_gene: TRBJ2-5
abundance: -
d_gene: TRBD2
v_gene: TRBV4-1
CDR3aa: CASSQIPSGRAGETQYF
CDR3nt: TGCGCCAGCAGCCAAATTCCTAGCGGGAGGGCCGGAGAGACCCAGTACTTC

j_gene: TRBJ1-1
abundance: few
d_gene: TRBD1
v_gene: TRBV30
CDR3aa: CAWSVQGDTEAFF
CDR3nt: TGTGCCTGGAGTGTACAGGGGGACACTGAAGCTTTCTTT

j_gene: TRBJ1-1
abundance: -
d_gene: TRBD1
v_gene: TRBV2
CDR3aa: CASKSGTGLNTEAFF
CDR3nt: TGTGCCAGCAAATCCGGGACAGGGCTGAACACTGAAGCTTTCTTT

j_gene: TRBJ2-1
abundance: -
d_gene: TRBD2
v_gene: TRBV29-1
CDR3aa: CSVEVTSGTDTLF
CDR3nt: TGCAGCGTTGAAGTTACTAGCGGGACCGACACCCTCTTC

j_gene: TRBJ2-2
abundance: -
d_gene: -
v_gene: TRBV2
CDR3aa: CASKRENTGELFF
CDR3nt: TGTGCCAGCAAACGGGAGAATACCGGGGAGCTGTTTTTT

j_gene: TRBJ2-1
abundance: -
d_gene: TRBD1
v_gene: TRBV27
CDR3aa: CASSLLGQGKDEQFF
CDR3nt: TGTGCCAGCAGTCTTCTAGGACAGGGTAAGGATGAGCAGTTCTTC

j_gene: TRBJ1-4
abundance: few
d_gene: TRBD1
v_gene: TRBV7-2
CDR3aa: CASSPRQGMRTNEKLFF
CDR3nt: TGTGCCAGCAGCCCTCGACAGGGGATGAGAACTAATGAAAAACTGTTTTTT

j_gene: TRBJ2-3
abundance: few
d_gene: TRBD1
v_gene: TRBV7-9
CDR3aa: CASSYRGPRDTQYF
CDR3nt: TGTGCCAGCAGCTACAGGGGTCCGCGAGATACGCAGTATTTT

j_gene: TRBJ2-1
abundance: few
d_gene: TRBD2
v_gene: TRBV29-1
CDR3aa: CSVFTSGNYNEQFF
CDR3nt: TGCAGCGTTTTTACCAGCGGGAACTACAATGAGCAGTTCTTC

j_gene: TRBJ2-1
abundance: few
d_gene: -
v_gene: TRBV5-1
CDR3aa: CASSIRDTEQFF
CDR3nt: TGCGCCAGCAGCATCCGGGACACTGAGCAGTTCTTC